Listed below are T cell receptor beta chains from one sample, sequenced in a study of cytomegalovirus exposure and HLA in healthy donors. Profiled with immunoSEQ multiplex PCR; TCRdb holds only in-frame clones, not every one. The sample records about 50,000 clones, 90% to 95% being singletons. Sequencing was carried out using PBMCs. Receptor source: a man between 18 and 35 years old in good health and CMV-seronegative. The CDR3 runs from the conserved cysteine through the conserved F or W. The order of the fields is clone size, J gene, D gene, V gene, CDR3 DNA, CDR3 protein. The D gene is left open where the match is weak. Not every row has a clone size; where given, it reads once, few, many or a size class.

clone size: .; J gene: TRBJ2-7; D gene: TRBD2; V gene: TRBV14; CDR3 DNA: TGTGCCAGCAGCCACAGAGTTGGGGGGACTACCCTACGCGAGCAGTACTTC; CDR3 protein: CASSHRVGGTTLREQYF
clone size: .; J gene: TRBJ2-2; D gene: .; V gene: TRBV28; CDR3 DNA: TGTGCCAGCAGTCTATCCTCCACCGGGGAGCTGTTTTTT; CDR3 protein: CASSLSSTGELFF
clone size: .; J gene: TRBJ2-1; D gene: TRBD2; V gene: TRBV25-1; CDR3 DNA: TGTGCCAGCAGTGAATCCCACCCTGGGGGGAGGGCCTGGGAGCAGTTCTTC; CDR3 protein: CASSESHPGGRAWEQFF
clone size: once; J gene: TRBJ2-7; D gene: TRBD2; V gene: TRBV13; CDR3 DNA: TGTGCCAGCAGCCAGGGACTAGAGGCCTACGAGCAGTACTTC; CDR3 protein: CASSQGLEAYEQYF
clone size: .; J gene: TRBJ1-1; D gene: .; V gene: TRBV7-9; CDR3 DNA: TGTGCCAGCAGGGCGGGCACTGAAGCTTTCTTT; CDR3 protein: CASRAGTEAFF
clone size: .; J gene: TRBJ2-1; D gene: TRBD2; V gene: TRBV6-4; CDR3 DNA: TGTGCCAGCAGGGGGACTAGCGGGAGGGTCGGCTATGAGCAGTTCTTC; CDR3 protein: CASRGTSGRVGYEQFF
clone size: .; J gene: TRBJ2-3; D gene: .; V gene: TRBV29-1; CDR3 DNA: TGCAGCGCTCTTTCCTCTCTACTAGTATTCTCCCCAGATACGCAGTATTTT; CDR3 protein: CSALSSLLVFSPDTQYF
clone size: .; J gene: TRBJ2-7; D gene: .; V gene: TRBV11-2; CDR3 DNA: TGTGCCAGCAGCTCGTACGAGAGTTTCGAGCAGTACTTC; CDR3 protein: CASSSYESFEQYF
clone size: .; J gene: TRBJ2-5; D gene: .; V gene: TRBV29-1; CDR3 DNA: TGCAGCGTTGCAGGAACATCAAGTGGGACCCAGTACTTC; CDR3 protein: CSVAGTSSGTQYF
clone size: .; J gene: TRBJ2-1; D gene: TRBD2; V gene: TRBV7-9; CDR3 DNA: TGTGCCAGCAGCTTAGCCGGACTAGCGGGAGGCGGTGAGCAGTTCTTC; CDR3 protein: CASSLAGLAGGGEQFF
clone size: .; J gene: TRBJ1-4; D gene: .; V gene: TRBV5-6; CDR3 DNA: TGTGCCAGCAGCGCCGAGAGAACTGAGGGTAAACTGTTTTTT; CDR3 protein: CASSAERTEGKLFF
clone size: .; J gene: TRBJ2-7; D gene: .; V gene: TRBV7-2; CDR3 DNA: TGTGCCAGCAGCTTTCCCCGGTCCTACGAGCAGTACTTC; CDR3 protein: CASSFPRSYEQYF
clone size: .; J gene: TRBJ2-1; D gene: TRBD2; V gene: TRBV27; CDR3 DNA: TGTGCCAGCAGTCTAGCGGGAGGCCCCAGCTCCTACAATGAGCAGTTCTTC; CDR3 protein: CASSLAGGPSSYNEQFF
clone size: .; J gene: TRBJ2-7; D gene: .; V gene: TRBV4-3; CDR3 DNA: TGCGCCAGCAGCCAAGGTACTAGTAGGTACGAGCAGTACTTC; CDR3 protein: CASSQGTSRYEQYF
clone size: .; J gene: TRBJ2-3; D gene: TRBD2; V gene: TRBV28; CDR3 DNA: TGTGCCAGCAGCTCCGGGACTAGCGCGCCGGGGGGTGGGCAGTATTTT; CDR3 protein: CASSSGTSAPGGGQYF
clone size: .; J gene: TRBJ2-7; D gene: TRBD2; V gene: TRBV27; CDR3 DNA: TGTGCCAGCACTCGAATAGCGGGATACTACGAGCAGTACTTC; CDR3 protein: CASTRIAGYYEQYF
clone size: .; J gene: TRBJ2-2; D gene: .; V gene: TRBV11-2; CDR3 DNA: TGTGCCAGCAGCCGTGGACAGTTTCTTACCGGGGAGCTGTTTTTT; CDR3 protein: CASSRGQFLTGELFF
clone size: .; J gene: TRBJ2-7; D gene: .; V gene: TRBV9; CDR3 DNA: TGTGCCAGCAGCGTAGGGGCAGGGACCTACGAGCAGTACTTC; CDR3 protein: CASSVGAGTYEQYF
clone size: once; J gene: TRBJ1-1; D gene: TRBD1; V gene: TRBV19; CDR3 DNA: TGTGCCAGTAGTAGGAACAGGGGTTGGGACACTGAAGCTTTCTTT; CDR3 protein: CASSRNRGWDTEAFF
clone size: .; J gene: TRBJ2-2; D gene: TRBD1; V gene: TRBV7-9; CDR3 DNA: TGTGCCAGCAGCTTAGAGGGACAGTTCACCGGGGAGCTGTTTTTT; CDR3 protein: CASSLEGQFTGELFF
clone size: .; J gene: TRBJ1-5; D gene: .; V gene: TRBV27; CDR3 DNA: TGTGCCAGCTCCTACAGGGTGAGCAATCAGCCCCAGCATTTT; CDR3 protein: CASSYRVSNQPQHF
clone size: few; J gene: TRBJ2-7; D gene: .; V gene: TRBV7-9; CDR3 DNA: TGTGCCAGCAGCTTAGATAGTTCCTACGAGCAGTACTTC; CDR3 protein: CASSLDSSYEQYF
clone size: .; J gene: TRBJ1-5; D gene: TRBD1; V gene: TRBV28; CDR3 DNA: TGTGCCAGCAGTTCAAATCGACAGGGGGAAGGACAGCCCCAGCATTTT; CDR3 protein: CASSSNRQGEGQPQHF
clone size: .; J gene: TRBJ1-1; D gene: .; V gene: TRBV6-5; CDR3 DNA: TGTGCCAGCAACGCCAGGGGCCTCACTGAAGCTTTCTTT; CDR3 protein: CASNARGLTEAFF
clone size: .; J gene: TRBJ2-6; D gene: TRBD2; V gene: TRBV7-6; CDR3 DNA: TGTGCCAGCAGCTTAGGCGGGGGGCTACTGTCTGGGGCCAACGTCCTGACTTTC; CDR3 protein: CASSLGGGLLSGANVLTF
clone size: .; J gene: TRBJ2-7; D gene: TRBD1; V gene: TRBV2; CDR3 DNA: TGTGCCAGCAGTGGGGGACAGTTCGCCCACGAGCAGTACTTC; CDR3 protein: CASSGGQFAHEQYF
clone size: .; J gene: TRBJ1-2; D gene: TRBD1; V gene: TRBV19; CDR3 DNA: TGTGCCAGTAGTACGGGACAGGGAAACGCCTACACCTTC; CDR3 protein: CASSTGQGNAYTF
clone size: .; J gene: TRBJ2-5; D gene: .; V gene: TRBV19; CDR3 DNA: TGTGCCAGTAGTCTCAAGACAGCACAAGAGACCCAGTACTTC; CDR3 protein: CASSLKTAQETQYF
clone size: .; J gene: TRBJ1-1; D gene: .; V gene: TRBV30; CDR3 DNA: TGTGCCTACGATCCCCGGGGACATCAGAACACTGAAGCTTTCTTT; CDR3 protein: CAYDPRGHQNTEAFF
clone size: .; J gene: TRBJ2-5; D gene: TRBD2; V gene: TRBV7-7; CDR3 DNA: TGTGCTAGCAGCCCCGGACTAGCGGGGGCTGAGACCCAGTACTTC; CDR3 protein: CASSPGLAGAETQYF
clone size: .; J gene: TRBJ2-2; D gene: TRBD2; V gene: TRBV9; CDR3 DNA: TGTGCCAGCAGCGTAAGCGGGAGAGTTACCGGGGAGCTGTTTTTT; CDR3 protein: CASSVSGRVTGELFF
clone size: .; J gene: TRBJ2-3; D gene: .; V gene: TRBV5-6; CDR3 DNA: TGTGCCAGCAGCGCGTCTAGTGATGGGACAGATACGCAGTATTTT; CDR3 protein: CASSASSDGTDTQYF
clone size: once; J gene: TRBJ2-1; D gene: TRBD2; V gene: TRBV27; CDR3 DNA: TGTGCCAGCAGCCCGAGGCAGGCGCTCGGCGGGAGAGAGCAGTTCTTC; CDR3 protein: CASSPRQALGGREQFF
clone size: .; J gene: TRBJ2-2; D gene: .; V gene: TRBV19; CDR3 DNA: TGTGCCAGTAACTTTCGTATGGAGCTGTTTTTT; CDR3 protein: CASNFRMELFF
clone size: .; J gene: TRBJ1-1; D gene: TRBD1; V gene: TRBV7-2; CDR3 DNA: TGTGCCAGCAGCTTAGAAGGCAGGGGGATTGGTACTGAAGCTTTCTTT; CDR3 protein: CASSLEGRGIGTEAFF
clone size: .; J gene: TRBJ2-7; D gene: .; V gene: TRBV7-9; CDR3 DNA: TGTGCCAGCAGCCAAAGGGGCGAGCAGTACTTC; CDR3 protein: CASSQRGEQYF
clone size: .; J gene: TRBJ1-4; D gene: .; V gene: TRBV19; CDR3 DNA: TGTGCCAGTAGTATAGCACAGGGTGCTCGAAAACTGTTTTTT; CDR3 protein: CASSIAQGARKLFF
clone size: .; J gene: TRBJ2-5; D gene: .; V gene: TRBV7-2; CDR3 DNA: TGTGCCAGCAGCTTAACGGGAGCCGAGACCCAGTACTTC; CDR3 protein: CASSLTGAETQYF
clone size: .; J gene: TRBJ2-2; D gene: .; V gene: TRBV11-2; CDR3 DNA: TGTGCCAGCAGCCGTAGGGGGAACACCGGGGAGCTGTTTTTT; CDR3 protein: CASSRRGNTGELFF
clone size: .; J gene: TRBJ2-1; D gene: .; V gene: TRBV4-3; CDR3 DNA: TGCGCTAGCAGCCAAGATGTCTCGGGAAGCTCCTACAATGAGCAGTTCTTC; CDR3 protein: CASSQDVSGSSYNEQFF
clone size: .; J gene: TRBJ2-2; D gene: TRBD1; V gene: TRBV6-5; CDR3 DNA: TGTGCCAGCAGTTATCAGGGGGCGCCTCCCGGGGAGCTGTTTTTT; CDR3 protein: CASSYQGAPPGELFF
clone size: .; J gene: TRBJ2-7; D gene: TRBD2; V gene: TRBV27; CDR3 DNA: TGTGCCAGCAGTTTATCGGGCGGGGCGGGAGGGTGGCAGTACTTC; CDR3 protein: CASSLSGGAGGWQYF
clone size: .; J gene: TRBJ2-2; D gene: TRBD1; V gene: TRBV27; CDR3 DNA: TGTGCCAGCCGACAGGGTGTATACGGGGAGCTGTTTTTT; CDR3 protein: CASRQGVYGELFF
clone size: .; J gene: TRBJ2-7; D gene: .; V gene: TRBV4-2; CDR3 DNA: TGTGCCAGCAGCCAAGAGCCGGGGTCCTACGAGCAGTACTTC; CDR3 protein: CASSQEPGSYEQYF
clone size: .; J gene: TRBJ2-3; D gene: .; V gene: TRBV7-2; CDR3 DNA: TGTGCCAGCAGCTTAGCTCTCCGTCCTAGCGATAGCACAGATACGCAGTATTTT; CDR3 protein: CASSLALRPSDSTDTQYF
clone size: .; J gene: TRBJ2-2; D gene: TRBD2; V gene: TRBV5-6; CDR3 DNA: TGTGCCATGTGGGAGGGAAACCGCCCCGGGGAGCTGTTTTTT; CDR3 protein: CAMWEGNRPGELFF
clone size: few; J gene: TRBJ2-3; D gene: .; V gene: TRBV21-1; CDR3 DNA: TGTGCCAGCAGCGAGACCGGGACTAGCGAGAGCACAGATACGCAGTATTTT; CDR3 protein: CASSETGTSESTDTQYF
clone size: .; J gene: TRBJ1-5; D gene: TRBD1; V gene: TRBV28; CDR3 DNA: TGTGCCAGCAGGGTCTCGGGAGGGGGCGGGCAGCCCCAGCATTTT; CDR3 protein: CASRVSGGGGQPQHF
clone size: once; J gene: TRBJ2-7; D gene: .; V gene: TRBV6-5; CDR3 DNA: TGTGCCAGCAGTCAAATTTACGAGCAGTACTTC; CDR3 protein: CASSQIYEQYF
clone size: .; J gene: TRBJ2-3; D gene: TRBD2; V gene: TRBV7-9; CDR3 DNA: TGTGCCAGCAGCTGGCCTTTACTAGCGGGAGAAGATACGCAGTATTTT; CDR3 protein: CASSWPLLAGEDTQYF
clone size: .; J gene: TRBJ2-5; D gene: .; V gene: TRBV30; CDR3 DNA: TGTGCCTGGAGTACTAAGGACAGCCAAGAGACCCAGTACTTC; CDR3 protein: CAWSTKDSQETQYF
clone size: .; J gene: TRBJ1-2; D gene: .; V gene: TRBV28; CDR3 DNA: TGTGCCAGCAGTTTTGGCGGGGATGGCTACACCTTC; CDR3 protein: CASSFGGDGYTF
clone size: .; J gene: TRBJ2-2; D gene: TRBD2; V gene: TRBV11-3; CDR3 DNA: TGTGCCAGCAGCTTAGATCCCACTAGCGGCAACACCGGGGAGCTGTTTTTT; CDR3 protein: CASSLDPTSGNTGELFF
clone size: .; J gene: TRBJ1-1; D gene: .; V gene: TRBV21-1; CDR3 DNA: TGTGCCAGCAGCAAAGTGTTCCCTACCGGGGACACTGAAGCTTTCTTT; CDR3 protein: CASSKVFPTGDTEAFF